The clone carrying this T cell receptor (beta chain) was seen repeatedly, ten times or more. Three rounds of nested PCR, following a modified ARM-PCR protocol, produced the TCRbeta library. TCRdb analysed the multiplex PCR reads with MiXCR anew, one entry per CDR3 protein. The table lists about 79,000 distinct CDR3 sequences, roughly 72% of them singletons. Trimming left V 0 bases short and J 5 bases short, with 9 bases between. This CDR3 is built from 14 residues. Germline assignment: CDR1 SGHRS and CDR2 YFSETQ. The data were taken from a study of tumor and adjacent non-tumor tissue in lung cancer. This sample's RNA came from whole unsorted tissue.

This sequence was found in a woman aged 40 to 50 with non-small cell lung cancer. The sample comprised lung tumor tissue. This rearrangement joins TRBV5-1 to TRBJ2-1; TRBD1 might be the D (6 bases). CDR3 bases: TGCGCCAGCAGCTTGGGACAGGTTGACAATGAGCAGTTCTTC. Protein sequence: CASSLGQVDNEQFF.